Listed here is a single TCR beta chain. The antigen remains undetermined. Regarding treatment: oral pan-JAK inhibitor, 5-10 mg twice daily. TCR sequencing used cDNA made by reverse transcription of extracted RNA. Produced via immunoSEQ multiplex PCR; TCRdb's table is partial and in-frame only. Seen here are approximately 210,000 clones, more than 55% observed once, and the top ten hold 1% to 1.5%. The sample comes from a study of CD8+ T cells in alopecia areata. Overall study context: Scoring treated patients' severity relied on the percentage of scalp area affected.

The V end lost 5 bases, the J end lost 3 bases, and 8 bases lay between the germline ends. The CDR3 extends over 12 amino acids. Germline loops: CDR1 MNHEY, CDR2 SMNVEV (reference sequence). Regarding the study as a whole: When scalp samples are sequenced, resident alphabeta T cells of normal skin are also captured.

The receptor was isolated from a human donor with alopecia areata. The source material was CD4+ T cells sorted from blood, sampled at week 44, from a patient treated with tofacitinib. V usage is TRBV27 and J usage is TRBJ2-7; D unresolved. CDR3 in amino acids: CASSIIGYEQYF. CDR3 DNA: TGTGCCAGCAGTATAATTGGCTACGAGCAGTACTTC.